The rows below give T cell receptor beta chains drawn from one sample of a study of identical twins. TCRdb used MiXCR to reprocess the 5' RACE reads, holding one entry per CDR3 protein. The sample contains hundreds of thousands of distinct CDR3 sequences, more than 9% of which appear only once. The same specimen was also included in a second study, on yellow fever vaccine responses in identical twins.

Sequencing was done on a sample of PBMCs. These TCRs come from a woman in her late teens or twenties in good health. Each CDR3 is given with its conserved first and last residue. Fields, in order: J gene, D gene, CDR3 length, V gene, clone size, CDR3 DNA, CDR3 protein. A D gene is named only where the DNA matches it firmly. Some rows have no size entry. The others give once, few or many, or a class for an expanded clone.

TRBJ1-1 | NA | 13 | TRBV3-1 | many | TGTGCCAGCAGCCCCCGAGAAAACACTGAAGCTTTCTTT | CASSPRENTEAFF
TRBJ2-7 | TRBD1 | 14 | TRBV5-6 | few | TGTGCCAGCAGGTGGGGACAGGGGGCTTACGAGCAGTACTTC | CASRWGQGAYEQYF
TRBJ1-6 | NA | 17 | TRBV6-1 | few | TGTGCCAGCATGGGGATAGGGTTAAGCTCCTATAATTCACCCCTCCACTTT | CASMGIGLSSYNSPLHF
TRBJ2-5 | NA | 13 | TRBV7-9 | NA | TGTGCCAGCAGCTTAAAGGTGGGGGAGACCCAGTACTTC | CASSLKVGETQYF
TRBJ2-5 | NA | 14 | TRBV20-1 | few | TGCAGTGCTGAAATCCCGGGACGACGTGTGGGCCAGTACTTC | CSAEIPGRRVGQYF
TRBJ2-2 | NA | 15 | TRBV7-3 | NA | TGTGCCAGCAGCTTAGGGACCTTTAACACCGGGGAGCTGTTTTTT | CASSLGTFNTGELFF
TRBJ2-1 | NA | 18 | TRBV15 | few | TGTGCCACCAGCAGAGATCACCCCCGAGACTACTCCTACAATGAGCAGTTCTTC | CATSRDHPRDYSYNEQFF
TRBJ2-7 | NA | 12 | TRBV25-1 | NA | TGTGCCAGCAGTGTAATCCCTTCCGAGCAGTACTTC | CASSVIPSEQYF
TRBJ2-1 | NA | 15 | TRBV28 | NA | TGTGCCAGCAGCTCCTACAGGGGGGGCTACAATGAGCAGTTCTTC | CASSSYRGGYNEQFF
TRBJ2-1 | NA | 12 | TRBV2 | NA | TGTGCCAGCAGCACACCTCAGAGGGAGCAGTTCTTC | CASSTPQREQFF
TRBJ2-5 | NA | 12 | TRBV20-1 | NA | TGCAGTGCTATCGGAGGGCTGGAGACCCAGTACTTC | CSAIGGLETQYF
TRBJ2-1 | NA | 15 | TRBV5-5 | NA | TGTGCCAGCATCATAGGGGGGGACCAATACAATGAGCAGTTCTTC | CASIIGGDQYNEQFF
TRBJ2-7 | TRBD2 | 15 | TRBV29-1 | few | TGCAGCGCCGGGACTAGCGGGAGAATCGGCTACGAGCAGTACTTC | CSAGTSGRIGYEQYF
TRBJ2-1 | TRBD2 | 14 | TRBV6-2/TRBV6-3 | NA | TGTGCCAGCAGGATTAGCGGGGCCTACAATGAGCAGTTCTTC | CASRISGAYNEQFF
TRBJ2-1 | NA | 15 | TRBV6-1 | few | TGTGCCAGCAGTGAAGCCAACCTCGGAGTTAATGAGCAGTTCTTC | CASSEANLGVNEQFF
TRBJ1-3 | NA | 14 | TRBV3-1 | few | TGTGCCAGCAGCCAACCGGGACTCGGAAACACCATATATTTT | CASSQPGLGNTIYF
TRBJ1-2 | TRBD1 | 15 | TRBV5-1 | few | TGCGCCAGCAGCGATTCGGGACAGGGATTACATGGCTACACCTTC | CASSDSGQGLHGYTF
TRBJ2-2 | NA | 12 | TRBV10-3 | few | TGTGCCATCAGTGACCGGACCGGGGAGCTGTTTTTT | CAISDRTGELFF
TRBJ2-7 | TRBD2 | 14 | TRBV7-9 | few | TGTGCCAGCAGCCACCCGGGGGGGGGTCTGGGGCAGTACTTC | CASSHPGGGLGQYF
TRBJ1-1 | NA | 14 | TRBV5-1 | many | TGTGCCAGCAGCCCGGGACCGGGGAACACTGAAGCTTTCTTT | CASSPGPGNTEAFF
TRBJ2-4 | NA | 15 | TRBV20-1 | many | TGCAGTGCTAGATGGGGTCAATCGGCCAAAAACATTCAGTACTTC | CSARWGQSAKNIQYF
TRBJ2-5 | NA | 16 | TRBV4-1 | few | TGCGCCAGCAGCCCCCGGATTAGGTCGGGCCGAGAGACCCAGTACTTC | CASSPRIRSGRETQYF
TRBJ1-2 | NA | 13 | TRBV10-3 | NA | TGTGCCATCAGTGAGAGTGACGACTATGGCTACACCTTC | CAISESDDYGYTF
TRBJ2-5 | NA | 13 | TRBV29-1 | few | TGCAGCGTTGATAGCGGTAAAGAAGAGACCCAGTACTTC | CSVDSGKEETQYF
TRBJ1-5 | NA | 15 | TRBV27 | NA | TGTGCCAGCAGGAACAACAGGGTTAGCAATCAGCCCCAGCATTTT | CASRNNRVSNQPQHF